What follows are 30 T cell receptor beta chains derived from one specimen sequenced in a study of shared clonotypes between healthy human individuals. The protocol was immunoSEQ multiplex PCR, while the TCRdb copy is restricted to in-frame clones and leaves out a portion. Here the sample spans almost 750,000 clones, over 60% being singletons. What was sequenced was memory CD4+ T cells sorted from blood. Subset noted: CD45RA-negative fraction. The receptors shown here come from a woman in her 30s in good health.

This clone was recorded only once. This chain links TRBV28 with TRBJ2-3, with 8 bases identical to TRBD1. The junction had 11 bases not matched to a gene; V was cut back by 5 bases and J by 1 base. The CDR3 spans 17 residues. In germline, CDR1 is MDHEN, CDR2 SYDVKM. In DNA, the CDR3 is TGTGCCAGCAGTCCCCGGACAGGGCTCGGGCGCACAGATACGCAGTATTTT. This sequence encodes CASSPRTGLGRTDTQYF.

The DNA for the CDR3 is TGTGCCAGCAGTCCAGGGGGGATGGCATCTGGAAACACCATATATTTT. This codes for CASSPGGMASGNTIYF. V gene TRBV28 combines with J gene TRBJ1-3; 7 bases are shared with TRBD1. This CDR3 contains 16 residues. Trimming at V came to 5 bases and at J to 1 base, leaving 8 bases not matched to a gene. The germline gives CDR1 MDHEN, CDR2 SYDVKM.

Details on this clone: It may be a read error: a sequence one base away is much more abundant. The V and J genes are TRBV25-1 and TRBJ2-7; D gene uncertain. Trimming took 9 bases from V and 0 from J, leaving 12 bases between them. CDR1 is MGHDK and CDR2 is SYGVNS in the germline V gene. The CDR3 runs to 13 residues. CDR3 bases: TGTGCCAGTGGGGAACACAGCTCCTACGAGCAGTACTTC. It yields the protein CASGEHSSYEQYF.

About this clone itself: This sample also contains other DNA sequences that code for the same CDR3. As DNA, the CDR3 is TGTGCCAGCAGTTCCGGACAGGAGGACACCGGGGAGCTGTTTTTT. Translated, it gives CASSSGQEDTGELFF. The rearrangement links TRBV28 to TRBJ2-2, with 7 nucleotides matching TRBD1. The germline gives CDR1 MDHEN, CDR2 SYDVKM. The CDR3 contains 15 residues. The trim removed 4 bases at V and 3 bases at J, leaving 5 bases unmatched.

This chain uses TRBV7-5 with TRBJ2-3; no check of the table's D call, TRBD2, against the DNA was made. TRBV7-5 is annotated as a pseudogene. The CDR3 length is 19 residues. CDR3 coding DNA: TGTGTCAGAAGCTTAAGGGATACGGGGGGTGGGGCCTTCACAGATACGCAGTATTTT. Its protein is CVRSLRDTGGGAFTDTQYF.

The chain couples TRBV11-2 to TRBJ2-7; the D gene could be TRBD1 or TRBD2 (5 bases each). The CDR3 sequence is 15 residues long. Germline CDR1 SGHAT, CDR2 FQNNGV. V was trimmed by 1 base and J by 3 bases, leaving 13 bases between them. In DNA form, the CDR3 reads TGTGCCAGCAGCTTAGCGGGGACGTTTCTCTACGAGCAGTACTTC. This translates into CASSLAGTFLYEQYF.

V gene TRBV11-2 combines with J gene TRBJ2-7, with D maybe TRBD2 (6 bases). Trimming left V 5 bases short and J 0 bases short, with 17 bases between. The V gene's germline CDR1 is SGHAT and CDR2 FQNNGV. The CDR3 is made up of 16 amino acids. Written as DNA, the CDR3 is TGTGCCAGCAGCGCAGCCGGGACTGCCGCCTCCTACGAGCAGTACTTC. Translating it yields CASSAAGTAASYEQYF.

V usage is TRBV15 and J usage is TRBJ2-5, with 7 positions matching TRBD1. Germline V lookup: CDR1 LNHNV, CDR2 YYDKDF (reference sequence). V was pared by 0 bases and J by 4 bases, with 2 bases of the junction left unmatched. CDR3 length: 14 residues. CDR3 residues: CATSRDYRGETQYF. The CDR3 coding sequence is TGTGCCACCAGCAGAGATTACAGGGGAGAGACCCAGTACTTC.

Comments on this clone: Other DNA sequences in the same sample also yield this CDR3. This chain joins TRBV4-1 and TRBJ2-7; D gene uncertain. The V gene lost 3 bases and the J gene lost 7 bases, with 7 bases spanning the gap. This CDR3 region has 11 residues. Germline V lookup: CDR1 MGHRA, CDR2 YSYEKL. The CDR3, as DNA: TGCGCCAGCAGCCAGTTGGGGGAGCAGTACTTC. Its protein product is CASSQLGEQYF.

The CDR3 DNA reads as TGTGCCAGCAGCTTACAAGGGAACACCGGGGAGCTGTTTTTT. It codes for CASSLQGNTGELFF. The chain employs TRBV7-2 and TRBJ2-2; D not resolved. The CDR3 is 14 residues long. The V gene's germline CDR1 is SGHTA and CDR2 FQGNSA. V was trimmed by 2 bases and J by 1 base, leaving 5 bases between them.

This clone appeared many times. The CDR3 here is CASMGLETYEQYF. The CDR3 DNA is TGTGCCAGCATGGGACTAGAAACCTACGAGCAGTACTTC. This chain connects TRBV28 to TRBJ2-7; 8 bases fit TRBD2. Germline trimming cut 7 bases from V and 2 bases from J; bases unmatched to any gene: 4. The CDR3 sequence is 13 residues long. Germline-derived CDR1 and CDR2 are MDHEN and SYDVKM.

V gene TRBV4-1 combines with J gene TRBJ1-1; D uncertain. This CDR3 region has 14 residues. Trimming shortened V by 4 bases and J by 0 bases, and 9 bases separated the two germline ends. Germline V CDR1 and CDR2: MGHRA, YSYEKL. The CDR3 spells CASSLENLNTEAFF. CDR3 DNA: TGCGCCAGCAGCCTAGAGAACCTGAACACTGAAGCTTTCTTT.

This clone appeared once. The genes are TRBV10-3 and TRBJ2-5; TRBD1 agrees at 10 bases. Near its end, the DNA agrees better with TRBJ2-7, so the J call may be wrong. In germline, CDR1 is ENHRY, CDR2 SYGVKD. The CDR3 has 16 amino acids. CDR3 nucleotides: TGTGCCATCAGTGAGTCGGGGACAGGGGCCATCTACGAGCAGTACTTC. It codes for CAISESGTGAIYEQYF.

Turning to this clone: It differs at one base from a far larger clone, so likely a read error. V is TRBV6-6 and J is TRBJ2-7; 8 nucleotides match TRBD1. Unmatched junction bases numbered 4, after V lost 6 bases and J lost 0 bases. From germline, CDR1 is MNHNY and CDR2 SVGAGI (reference sequence). This CDR3 region has 14 residues. The CDR3 sequence: CASRLQGDSYEQYF. CDR3 coding DNA: TGTGCCAGCAGACTACAGGGGGACTCCTACGAGCAGTACTTC.

The chain couples TRBV6-6 to TRBJ1-2; D ambiguous. V was cut by 0 bases and J by 4 bases, with 9 bases left in between. Germline assignment: CDR1 MNHNY and CDR2 SVGAGI (reference sequence). CDR3 size: 14 residues. Written as DNA, the CDR3 is TGTGCCAGCAGTTACTCAGGCACAGCCTATGGCTACACCTTC. Its translation is CASSYSGTAYGYTF.

The chain combines TRBV11-3 with TRBJ1-3; 7 bases map to TRBD1. This CDR3 has 16 amino acids. Germline V lookup: CDR1 SGHNT, CDR2 YENEEA. J lost 4 bases, V lost 5 bases, and 11 bases had no gene match. CDR3 DNA: TGTGCCAGCAGCCTCCCGACAGGGAGGTCAGGAAACACCATATATTTT. This codes for CASSLPTGRSGNTIYF.

The chain joins TRBV5-1 to TRBJ1-1; 7 bases line up with TRBD1. The length of the CDR3 is 15 residues. In germline, CDR1 is SGHRS, CDR2 YFSETQ. Trimming took 1 base from V and 0 from J; bases not matched to a gene: 3. CDR3 sequence reads: CASSLLQGMNTEAFF. CDR3 nucleotide sequence: TGCGCCAGCAGCTTGTTACAGGGGATGAACACTGAAGCTTTCTTT.

Note on this clone: Other DNA sequences in the same sample also yield this CDR3. V is TRBV5-4 and J is TRBJ2-5, with D unresolved. Germline V CDR1 and CDR2: SGHNT, YYREEE (reference sequence). This CDR3 is 13 amino acids long. V lost 0 bases, J lost 3 bases, and 6 bases lay in between. The CDR3 reads CASSLEKEETQYF. For the CDR3, the DNA is TGTGCCAGCAGCTTGGAGAAGGAAGAGACCCAGTACTTC.

This chain uses TRBV6-1 with TRBJ2-2, with 7 bases that match TRBD1. With V trimmed by 4 bases and J by 5 bases, 4 bases remained unmatched. The CDR3 spans 14 residues. Germline V gene sequence: CDR1 MNHNS, CDR2 SASEGT. CDR3 region: CASSAMDRTGELFF. Here the CDR3 DNA reads TGTGCCAGCAGTGCGATGGACAGGACCGGGGAGCTGTTTTTT.

This sequence joins TRBV5-1 and TRBJ2-2; 9 nucleotides match TRBD2. Germline CDR1 is SGHRS and CDR2 is YFSETQ. The trim removed 0 bases at V and 7 bases at J, leaving 7 bases unmatched. The CDR3 has 16 residues. DNA for the CDR3: TGCGCCAGCAGCTTGGATGTTAGCGGGAGTGGCGGGGAGCTGTTTTTT. It codes for CASSLDVSGSGGELFF.

This sequence joins TRBV2 and TRBJ2-3; tentatively, D is TRBD2 (5 bases). This CDR3 is built from 14 residues. V gave up 6 bases and J gave up 3 bases, with 13 bases separating them. The germline V gene has CDR1 SNHLY and CDR2 FYNNEI. The CDR3 nucleotides are TGTGCCAGCAGGAAGACGGGAACGACAGATACGCAGTATTTT. Translated, it gives CASRKTGTTDTQYF.

The chain links TRBV7-9 to TRBJ1-2, with D possibly TRBD1 on 5 matching bases. This CDR3 region has 16 residues. The V gene lost 0 bases and the J gene lost 5 bases, with 16 bases spanning the gap. Germline V gene data show CDR1 as SEHNR and CDR2 as FQNEAQ (reference sequence). CDR3 protein: CASSLAAALGRYGYTF. Here the CDR3 DNA reads TGTGCCAGCAGCTTAGCTGCGGCCCTGGGGCGATATGGCTACACCTTC.

CDR3 in amino acids: CASSLGAKGVEQFF. The CDR3 region has the DNA TGTGCCAGCAGTTTAGGGGCGAAGGGAGTTGAGCAGTTCTTC. The chain has TRBV28 and TRBJ2-1, with D perhaps TRBD1 or TRBD2 (5 bases each). CDR3 length: 14 residues. Trimming stripped 2 bases from V and 9 bases from J, with 14 bases between. The germline V gene has CDR1 MDHEN and CDR2 SYDVKM.

The chain combines TRBV6-1 with TRBJ2-1; possibly TRBD1 for D (5 bases). CDR3 length equals 15 residues. Germline V CDR1 and CDR2: MNHNS, SASEGT. Trimming shortened V by 7 bases and J by 3 bases, and 16 bases separated the two germline ends. The CDR3 here is CASTRLGEYYNEQFF. CDR3 DNA sequence: TGTGCCAGCACTCGTCTAGGGGAATACTACAATGAGCAGTTCTTC.

The sample holds many counts of this clone. The V and J genes are TRBV6-1 and TRBJ2-7, with D perhaps matching TRBD1 or TRBD2 (5 bases each). This CDR3 comprises 15 residues. The V gene lost 8 bases and the J gene lost 1 base, with 18 bases spanning the gap. Germline-derived CDR1 and CDR2 are MNHNS and SASEGT. The CDR3 loop is CASSRGAERSYEQYF. CDR3 nucleotide sequence: TGTGCCAGCTCCCGAGGGGCGGAACGTTCCTACGAGCAGTACTTC.

This clone showed up just a few times. The V and J genes are TRBV5-8 and TRBJ2-2; D gene ambiguous. This CDR3 spans 16 amino acids. CDR1 SGHTS and CDR2 YDEGEE come from the germline V gene. V lost 2 bases, J lost 0 bases, and 11 bases lay in between. Here the CDR3 DNA reads TGTGCCAGCAGCTTCGGCCAGCCCGCGAACACCGGGGAGCTGTTTTTT. Protein: CASSFGQPANTGELFF. Variable domain in full (rest from reference TRBV5-8 and TRBJ2-2): EAGVTQSPTHLIKTRGQQATLRCSPISGHTSVYWYQQALGLGLQFLLWYDEGEERNRGNFPPRFSGRQFPNYSSELNVNALELEDSALYLCASSFGQPANTGELFFGEGSRLTVL.

A few counts support this clone. This sequence joins TRBV5-1 and TRBJ1-2; 8 positions agree with TRBD1. V gave up 2 bases and J gave up 4 bases; unmatched junction bases: 7. In germline, CDR1 is SGHRS, CDR2 YFSETQ. The CDR3 runs 15 residues. The CDR3 DNA is TGCGCCAGCAGCTTCGGCGACAGGGGCACCTATGGCTACACCTTC. It encodes CASSFGDRGTYGYTF.

DNA of the CDR3: TGTGCCAGTAGTATAGTGTCAGATAGCAATCAGCCCCAGCATTTT. It yields the protein CASSIVSDSNQPQHF. The chain combines TRBV19 with TRBJ1-5; D unclear. CDR3 length: 15 amino acids. Trimming took off 1 base at V and 0 bases at J, with 7 bases between the two ends. The germline CDR1 and CDR2 sequences are LNHDA and SQIVND (reference sequence).

The CDR3 is CASSHAPHGTGTLGEQYF. For the CDR3, the DNA is TGCGCCAGCAGCCACGCTCCCCACGGGACAGGGACGTTGGGCGAGCAGTACTTC. The chain employs TRBV4-1 and TRBJ2-7; 9 bases fit TRBD1. The CDR3 loop spans 18 amino acids. Trimming at V came to 3 bases and at J to 6 bases, leaving 18 bases not matched to a gene. CDR1 MGHRA and CDR2 YSYEKL come from the germline V gene.

This clone is a singleton in its sample. The V and J genes are TRBV5-1 and TRBJ1-1; 10 bases match TRBD1. This CDR3 contains 16 residues. Trimming at V came to 0 bases and at J to 5 bases, leaving 7 bases not matched to a gene. Germline lookup yields CDR1 SGHRS and CDR2 YFSETQ. CDR3 loop: CASSLVMDRGSTEAFF. The CDR3 DNA reads TGCGCCAGCAGCTTGGTAATGGACAGGGGGAGTACTGAAGCTTTCTTT. The entire variable domain, with the rest obtained from reference TRBV5-1 and TRBJ1-1, is as follows: KAGVTQTPRYLIKTRGQQVTLSCSPISGHRSVSWYQQTPGQGLQFLFEYFSETQRNKGNFPGRFSGRQFSNSRSEMNVSTLELGDSALYLCASSLVMDRGSTEAFFGQGTRLTVV.